Listed here is a single TCR beta chain. What it binds is unknown. The data stem from a study of cytomegalovirus exposure and HLA in healthy donors. Study findings and constraints: Cytomegalovirus status was reportedly diagnosed by the classifier with high sensitivity and specificity. According to a later analysis, TCR clusters from the first cohort tended to co-occur in the 120 or so validation repertoires. Some TCR beta chains (more than 150 of them) were listed as cytomegalovirus-associated.

This CDR3 region has 14 residues. V was cut by 3 bases and J by 7 bases, with 15 bases left in between. Germline values: CDR1 LNHDA, CDR2 SQIVND (reference sequence). Assay: immunoSEQ multiplex PCR; the TCRdb copy retains only in-frame clones and omits some. The sample shows tens of thousands of clones, roughly 93% of them seen only once. The donors were in the 120-subject validation cohort; that cohort was separate from the approximately 700-subject first cohort. What was sequenced was PBMCs. The source of this sequence is a young woman in good health and CMV-seropositive. The genes are TRBV19 and TRBJ2-5, with D maybe TRBD1 (6 bases). The CDR3 DNA is TGTGCCAGTAGTATTGGCAGGGACACTGGGACCCAGTACTTC. This translates into CASSIGRDTGTQYF.